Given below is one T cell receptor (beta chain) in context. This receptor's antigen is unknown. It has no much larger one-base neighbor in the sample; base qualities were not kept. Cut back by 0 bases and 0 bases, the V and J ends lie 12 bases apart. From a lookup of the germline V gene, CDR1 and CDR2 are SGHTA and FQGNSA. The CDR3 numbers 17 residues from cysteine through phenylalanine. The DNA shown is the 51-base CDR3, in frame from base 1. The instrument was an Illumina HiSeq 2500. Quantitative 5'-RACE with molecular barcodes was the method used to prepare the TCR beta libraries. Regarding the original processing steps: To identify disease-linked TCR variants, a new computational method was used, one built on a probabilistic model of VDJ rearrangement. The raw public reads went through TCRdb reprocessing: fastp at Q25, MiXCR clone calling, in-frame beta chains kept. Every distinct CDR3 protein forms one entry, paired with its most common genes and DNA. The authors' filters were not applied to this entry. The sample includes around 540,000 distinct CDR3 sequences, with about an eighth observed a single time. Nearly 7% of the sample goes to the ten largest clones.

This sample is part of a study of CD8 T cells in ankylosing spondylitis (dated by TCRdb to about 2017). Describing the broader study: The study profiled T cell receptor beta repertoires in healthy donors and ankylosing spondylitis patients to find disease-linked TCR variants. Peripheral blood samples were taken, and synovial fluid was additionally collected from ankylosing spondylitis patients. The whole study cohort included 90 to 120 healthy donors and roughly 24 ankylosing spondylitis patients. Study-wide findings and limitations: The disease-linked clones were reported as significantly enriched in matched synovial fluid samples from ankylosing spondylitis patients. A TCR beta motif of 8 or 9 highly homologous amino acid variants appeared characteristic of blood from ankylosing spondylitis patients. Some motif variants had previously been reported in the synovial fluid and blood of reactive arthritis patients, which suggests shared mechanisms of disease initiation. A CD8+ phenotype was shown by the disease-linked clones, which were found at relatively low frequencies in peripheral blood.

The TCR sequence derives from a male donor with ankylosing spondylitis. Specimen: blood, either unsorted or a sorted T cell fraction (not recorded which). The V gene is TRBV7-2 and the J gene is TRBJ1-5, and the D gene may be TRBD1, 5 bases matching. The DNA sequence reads TGTGCCAGCAGCTTAGCGGGGGGACGTTATAGCAATCAGCCCCAGCATTTT. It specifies CASSLAGGRYSNQPQHF.